This entry describes one T cell receptor (beta chain). TCRdb reanalysed the RACE reads using MiXCR and keeps one entry per CDR3 protein. The sample lists 300,000 to 400,000 distinct CDR3 sequences; around 6.9% were seen once. After removal of 1 base from V and 0 bases from J, the junction contained 6 bases not matched to a gene. The CDR3 extends over 16 amino acids. In germline, CDR1 is DFQATT, CDR2 SNEGSKA (reference sequence). Time point indicated: patch test 1, 2 weeks after DPC sensitization. Treatment defined: therapeutic diphenylcyclopropenone sensitization with weekly scalp DPC. These data belong to a study of human T cells and chemical hapten exposure. Whole-study context: Each patient's scalp received weekly diphenylcyclopropenone throughout the roughly 25-week study.

The chain uses TRBV20-1 and TRBJ1-5, with 7 bases that match TRBD1. This clonotype was sampled from a woman younger than 35 with alopecia areata. Some clones in this sample may be carry-over from other donors' samples. Here the sequenced sample was whole blood, taken in connection with sensitization to the hapten diphenylcyclopropenone (DPC). The CDR3 DNA is TGCAGTGCTAGAGTTCAGGGGGAGAATAGCAATCAGCCCCAGCATTTT. Translating gives CSARVQGENSNQPQHF.